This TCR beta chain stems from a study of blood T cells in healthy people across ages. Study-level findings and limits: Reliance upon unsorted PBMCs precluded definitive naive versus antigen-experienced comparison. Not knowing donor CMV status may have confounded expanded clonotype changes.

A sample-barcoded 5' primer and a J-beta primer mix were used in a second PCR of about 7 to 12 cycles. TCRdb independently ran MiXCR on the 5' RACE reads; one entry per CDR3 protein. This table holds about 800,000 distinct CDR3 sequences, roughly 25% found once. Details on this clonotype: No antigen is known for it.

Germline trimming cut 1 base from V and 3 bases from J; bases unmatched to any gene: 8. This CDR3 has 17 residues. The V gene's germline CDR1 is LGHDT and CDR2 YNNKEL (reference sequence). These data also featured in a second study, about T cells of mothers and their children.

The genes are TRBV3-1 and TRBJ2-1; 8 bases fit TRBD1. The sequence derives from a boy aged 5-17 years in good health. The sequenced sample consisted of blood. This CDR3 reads CASSQAYDRGFYNEQFF. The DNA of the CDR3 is TGTGCCAGCAGCCAAGCATACGACAGGGGCTTCTACAATGAGCAGTTCTTC.